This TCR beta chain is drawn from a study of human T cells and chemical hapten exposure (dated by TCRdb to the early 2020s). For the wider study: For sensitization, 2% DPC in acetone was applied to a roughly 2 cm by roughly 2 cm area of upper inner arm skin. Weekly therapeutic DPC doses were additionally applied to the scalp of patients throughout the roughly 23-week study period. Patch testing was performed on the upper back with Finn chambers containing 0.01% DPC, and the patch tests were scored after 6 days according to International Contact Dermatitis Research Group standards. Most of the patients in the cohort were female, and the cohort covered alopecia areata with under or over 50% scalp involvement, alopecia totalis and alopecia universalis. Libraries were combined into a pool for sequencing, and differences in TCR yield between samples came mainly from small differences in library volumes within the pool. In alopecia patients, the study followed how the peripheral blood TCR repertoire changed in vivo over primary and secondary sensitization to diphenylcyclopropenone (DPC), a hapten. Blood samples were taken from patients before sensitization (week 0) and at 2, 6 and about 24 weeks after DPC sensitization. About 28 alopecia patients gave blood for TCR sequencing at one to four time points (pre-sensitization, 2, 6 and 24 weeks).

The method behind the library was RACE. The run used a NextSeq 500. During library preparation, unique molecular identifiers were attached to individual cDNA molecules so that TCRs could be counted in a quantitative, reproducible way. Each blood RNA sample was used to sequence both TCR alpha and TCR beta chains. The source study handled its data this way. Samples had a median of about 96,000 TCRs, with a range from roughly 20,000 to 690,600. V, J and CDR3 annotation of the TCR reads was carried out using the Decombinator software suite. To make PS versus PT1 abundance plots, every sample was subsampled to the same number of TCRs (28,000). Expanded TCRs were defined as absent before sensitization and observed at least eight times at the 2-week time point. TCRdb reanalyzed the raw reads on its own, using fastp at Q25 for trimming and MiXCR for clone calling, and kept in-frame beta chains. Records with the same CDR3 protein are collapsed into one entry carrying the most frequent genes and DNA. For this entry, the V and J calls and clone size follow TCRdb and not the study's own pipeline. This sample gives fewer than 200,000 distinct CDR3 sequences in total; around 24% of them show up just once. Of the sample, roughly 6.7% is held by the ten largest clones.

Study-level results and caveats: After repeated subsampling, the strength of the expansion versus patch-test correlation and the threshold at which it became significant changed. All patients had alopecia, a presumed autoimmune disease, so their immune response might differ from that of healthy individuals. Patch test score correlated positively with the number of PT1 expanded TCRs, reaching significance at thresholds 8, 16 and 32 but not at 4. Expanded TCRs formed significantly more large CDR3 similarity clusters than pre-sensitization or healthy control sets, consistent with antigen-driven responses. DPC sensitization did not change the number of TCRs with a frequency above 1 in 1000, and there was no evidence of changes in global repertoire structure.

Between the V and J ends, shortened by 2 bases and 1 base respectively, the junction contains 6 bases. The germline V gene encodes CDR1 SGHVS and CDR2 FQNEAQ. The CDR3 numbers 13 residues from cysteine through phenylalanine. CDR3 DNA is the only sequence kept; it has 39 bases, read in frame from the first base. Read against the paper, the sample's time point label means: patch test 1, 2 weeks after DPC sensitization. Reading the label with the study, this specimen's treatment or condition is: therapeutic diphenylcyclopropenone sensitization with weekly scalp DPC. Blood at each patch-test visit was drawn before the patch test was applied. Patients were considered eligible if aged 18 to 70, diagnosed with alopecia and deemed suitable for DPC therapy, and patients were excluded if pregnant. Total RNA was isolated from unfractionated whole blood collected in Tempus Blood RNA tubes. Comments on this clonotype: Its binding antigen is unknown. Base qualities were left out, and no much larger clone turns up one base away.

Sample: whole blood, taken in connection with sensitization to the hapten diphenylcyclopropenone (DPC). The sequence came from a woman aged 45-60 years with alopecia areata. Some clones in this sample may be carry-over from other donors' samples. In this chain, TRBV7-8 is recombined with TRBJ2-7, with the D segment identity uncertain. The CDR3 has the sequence CASSLLISYEQYF. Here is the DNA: TGTGCCAGCAGCTTATTGATTTCCTACGAGCAGTACTTC.